The T cell receptor (beta chain) under discussion was sequenced for a study of neoadjuvant nivolumab and ipilimumab in lung cancer. Study-wide results and limits: Pathologic regression was not significantly tied to TCR clonality. Only two of four nivolumab-treated tumors gained richness and clonality by surgery. Higher pretherapy blood TCR richness went with higher resected-tumor richness. Resected tumors had greater TCR richness and clonality than uninvolved lung.

As concerns this clone: The antigen is unknown.

Clones were sequenced by immunoSEQ multiplex PCR, and TCRdb holds only the in-frame ones, with some missing. The sample includes a few thousand clones, about 91% seen only once; the top ten take roughly 2.2%. The input for sequencing was tumor tissue, taken after neoadjuvant nivolumab, alone or with ipilimumab, at or shortly before surgery. This receptor was taken from an adult with non-small cell lung cancer.

The CDR3 nucleotides read TGTGCCAGCAGCCCTCAAGGGCTAGCGGGGGGGCGAGATACGCAGTATTTT. Its protein product is CASSPQGLAGGRDTQYF. The V call is TRBV9, the J call TRBJ2-3; TRBD2 agrees at 12 bases. The CDR3 length is 17 residues. Germline CDR1 SGDLS, CDR2 YYNGEE. V lost 4 bases to trimming and J lost 5 bases; unmatched junction nucleotides: 11.